Sequencing of this T cell receptor (beta chain) was carried out in a study of tumor-infiltrating lymphocytes in localized non-small cell lung cancer. Study-level findings and limits: Only some patients had TCR sequencing, depending on available tissue. Technical variation could not be separated from intratumor heterogeneity here.

Sequencing used immunoSEQ multiplex PCR; TCRdb keeps in-frame clones, though not all of them. The data show 15,000 to 20,000 clones, 78% seen once. Per germline, CDR1 MNHNS and CDR2 SASEGT. The junction had 18 bases not matched to a gene; V was cut back by 1 base and J by 3 bases. The CDR3 has 19 residues. To note about this clone: The antigen remains undetermined.

The sample comprised lung tumor tissue. This sequence joins TRBV6-1 and TRBJ2-7; 7 bases are shared with TRBD1. The sequence came from a human donor with non-small cell lung cancer. Here the CDR3 reads CASSEGNYNRGSKGYEQYF. In nucleotides, the CDR3 is TGTGCCAGCAGTGAAGGAAATTATAACAGGGGTTCCAAGGGCTACGAGCAGTACTTC.